This is a list of T cell receptor beta chains from one sample in a study of blood T cell repertoires in COVID-19. Libraries were prepared by immunoSEQ multiplex PCR; TCRdb keeps only in-frame clonotypes and omits some of them. The sample holds some 37,000 clones, about 90% seen once. Sequenced sample: peripheral blood. These receptors came from a man aged 65 to 85 with acute or convalescent COVID-19. Each CDR3 is given with its conserved first and last residue. D genes are given only for firm matches. Size is omitted from some rows. Given values are once, few, many or a class for expanded clones.

>TRBD2|TRBV7-2|TRBJ2-7|few
CASSLASGTLYYEQYF
TGTGCCAGCAGCTTAGCTAGCGGGACCTTATACTACGAGCAGTACTTC
>NA|TRBV6-2/TRBV6-3|TRBJ1-1|NA
CASSPMTQPAFF
TGTGCCAGCAGCCCCATGACTCAACCCGCTTTCTTT
>TRBD1|TRBV6-5|TRBJ1-6|once
CASIGTGGSDSPLHF
TGTGCCAGCATTGGGACAGGGGGTTCGGATTCACCCCTCCACTTT
>NA|TRBV19|TRBJ1-6|once
CASSTSQGGYNSPLHF
TGTGCCAGTAGTACCTCCCAGGGCGGTTACAATTCACCCCTCCACTTT
>TRBD1|TRBV6-5|TRBJ1-1|NA
CASRTGVVTEAFF
TGTGCCAGCAGAACAGGGGTGGTCACTGAAGCTTTCTTT
>TRBD2|TRBV3-1/TRBV3-2|TRBJ2-3|once
CASSQDGTSGPSSTDTQYF
TGTGCCAGCAGCCAAGACGGGACTAGCGGGCCCTCTAGCACAGATACGCAGTATTTT
>NA|TRBV19|TRBJ1-1|NA
CASSKARLGGGGGMNTEAFF
TGTGCCAGTAGTAAGGCCCGGCTGGGGGGGGGCGGCGGCATGAACACTGAAGCTTTCTTT
>TRBD1|TRBV7-2|TRBJ1-2|NA
CASSLDRVNYGYTF
TGTGCCAGCAGCTTGGACAGGGTCAACTATGGCTACACCTTC
>NA|TRBV7-9|TRBJ2-7|NA
CASSLEGNEQYF
TGTGCCAGCAGCTTGGAGGGCAACGAGCAGTACTTC
>NA|TRBV19|TRBJ1-1|NA
CASSISGDYTEAFF
TGTGCCAGTAGTATTAGCGGGGATTACACTGAAGCTTTCTTT
>NA|TRBV7-2|TRBJ1-4|once
CASTASGGVKKLFF
TGTGCCAGCACGGCCTCGGGGGGAGTGAAAAAACTGTTTTTT
>NA|TRBV9|TRBJ2-1|NA
CASSVDSSSHNEQFF
TGTGCCAGCAGCGTAGATTCTAGCAGCCACAATGAGCAGTTCTTC
>TRBD1|TRBV7-7|TRBJ1-4|NA
CASSSRQGLNEKLFF
TGTGCCAGCAGCTCTAGACAGGGCCTTAATGAAAAACTGTTTTTT
>TRBD2|TRBV5-8|TRBJ2-7|once
CASSLALAGGREQYF
TGTGCCAGCAGCTTGGCCCTAGCGGGAGGGCGTGAGCAGTACTTC
>TRBD1|TRBV5-1|TRBJ1-4|NA
CASTQQGASNEKLFF
TGCGCCAGCACCCAACAGGGGGCGTCTAATGAAAAACTGTTTTTT
>NA|TRBV19|TRBJ2-3|NA
CASSTRGGNTDTQYF
TGTGCCAGTAGTACTCGTGGGGGGAACACAGATACGCAGTATTTT
>TRBD2|TRBV28|TRBJ2-5|NA
CASRGTSGRRGETQYF
TGTGCCAGCAGAGGGACTAGCGGGAGGCGGGGGGAGACCCAGTACTTC
>TRBD1|TRBV5-1|TRBJ1-5|NA
CASSWGQANQPQHF
TGCGCCAGCAGCTGGGGACAGGCGAATCAGCCCCAGCATTTT
>TRBD1|TRBV6-5|TRBJ2-3|NA
CAISTGSTDTQYF
TGTGCCATCTCGACAGGGAGCACAGATACGCAGTATTTT
>NA|TRBV6-2/TRBV6-3|TRBJ2-7|NA
CASSDRTAYSYEQYF
TGTGCCAGCAGCGATCGGACAGCTTACTCCTACGAGCAGTACTTC
>NA|TRBV4-1|TRBJ2-2|NA
CASSLKNTGLTGELFF
TGCGCCAGCAGCCTAAAAAATACAGGGCTCACCGGGGAGCTGTTTTTT
>NA|TRBV5-8|TRBJ1-5|NA
CASSRFNQPQHF
TGTGCCAGCAGCCGTTTTAATCAGCCCCAGCATTTT
>NA|TRBV18|TRBJ1-5|NA
CASSPELVKNQPQHF
TGTGCCAGCTCACCTGAGCTGGTTAAGAATCAGCCCCAGCATTTT
>TRBD2|TRBV7-3|TRBJ2-1|NA
CASSLGLAGIYEQFF
TGTGCCAGCAGCTTAGGACTAGCGGGAATCTATGAGCAGTTCTTC
>NA|TRBV7-2|TRBJ2-5|NA
CASSLGVAAQETQYF
TGTGCCAGCAGCTTAGGGGTAGCGGCCCAAGAGACCCAGTACTTC
>TRBD1|TRBV7-9|TRBJ1-6|once
CASSTGTGTGAYSPLHF
TGTGCCAGCAGCACAGGCACCGGGACAGGGGCATATTCACCCCTCCACTTT
>NA|TRBV5-1|TRBJ2-7|NA
CASSWGGLTSYEQYF
TGCGCCAGCAGCTGGGGGGGGCTGACCTCCTACGAGCAGTACTTC
>TRBD2|TRBV2|TRBJ2-5|NA
CASRPGLAVQETQYF
TGTGCCAGCAGGCCGGGACTAGCGGTCCAAGAGACCCAGTACTTC
>TRBD2|TRBV27|TRBJ2-2|NA
CASSSPGDYLRELFF
TGTGCCAGCAGTTCCCCGGGGGACTACCTGCGGGAGCTGTTTTTT
>TRBD2|TRBV5-1|TRBJ2-1|NA
CASSLAGTQHNEQFF
TGCGCCAGCAGCCTAGCGGGAACCCAACACAATGAGCAGTTCTTC
>NA|TRBV7-9|TRBJ1-4|NA
CASSLGAGPGGEKLFF
TGTGCCAGCAGCTTAGGCGCCGGACCGGGCGGGGAAAAACTGTTTTTT
>NA|TRBV2|TRBJ1-6|NA
CASSSQGGNSPLHF
TGTGCCAGCAGCTCTCAGGGAGGCAATTCACCCCTCCACTTT
>TRBD1|TRBV10-3|TRBJ2-7|NA
CATQGDRGPYEQYF
TGTGCCACCCAAGGGGACAGGGGGCCCTACGAGCAGTACTTC
>NA|TRBV7-2|TRBJ1-5|NA
CASSYRQSNQPQHF
TGTGCCAGCAGCTACCGACAGAGCAATCAGCCCCAGCATTTT
>NA|TRBV27|TRBJ2-6|NA
CASSSYEEGGSGANVLTF
TGTGCCAGCAGTTCTTATGAGGAGGGCGGCTCTGGGGCCAACGTCCTGACTTTC
>NA|TRBV5-5|TRBJ1-5|NA
CASSLGGSGYQPQHF
TGTGCCAGCAGCTTGGGCGGGAGTGGGTATCAGCCCCAGCATTTT
>NA|TRBV27|TRBJ1-6|NA
CASSLRLADSPLHF
TGTGCCAGCAGTTTAAGGCTCGCGGATTCACCCCTCCACTTT
>TRBD2|TRBV18|TRBJ2-1|NA
CASGWTSGNGEQFF
TGTGCCAGCGGATGGACTAGCGGGAATGGGGAGCAGTTCTTC
>NA|TRBV5-1|TRBJ2-5|NA
CASSWDIQETQYF
TGCGCCAGCAGCTGGGACATCCAAGAGACCCAGTACTTC
>NA|TRBV7-9|TRBJ1-1|few
CASSLLADTEAFF
TGTGCCAGCAGCTTATTGGCGGACACTGAAGCTTTCTTT
>NA|TRBV10-3|TRBJ2-2|once
CASGPDRTGELFF
TGTGCCAGCGGGCCTGACAGGACCGGGGAGCTGTTTTTT
>NA|TRBV18|TRBJ1-3|NA
CASSTTASPSGNTIYF
TGTGCCAGCTCAACCACTGCGTCCCCATCTGGAAACACCATATATTTT
>TRBD1|TRBV28|TRBJ1-4|NA
CASRDPGQGLNEKLFF
TGTGCCAGCAGGGATCCGGGACAGGGGTTGAATGAAAAACTGTTTTTT
>NA|TRBV7-9|TRBJ1-1|NA
CASSHGTLGAFF
TGTGCCAGCAGCCATGGGACTTTGGGAGCTTTCTTT
>NA|TRBV7-8|TRBJ1-4|NA
CASVGHNNEKLFF
TGTGCCAGTGTGGGACATAATAATGAAAAACTGTTTTTT
>TRBD2|TRBV3-1/TRBV3-2|TRBJ2-7|NA
CASSYGTSGIYEQYF
TGTGCCAGCAGCTACGGGACTAGCGGGATCTACGAGCAGTACTTC
>TRBD2|TRBV6-5|TRBJ2-2|NA
CASSYWREGLLFF
TGTGCCAGCAGTTACTGGCGGGAGGGCCTCCTGTTTTTT
>NA|TRBV29-1|TRBJ1-2|NA
CSAEDSYGYTF
TGCAGCGCGGAGGACAGCTATGGCTACACCTTC